This T cell receptor (beta chain) was documented in a study of blood T cells in healthy people across ages. CDR1 MNHNY and CDR2 SVGAGI come from the germline V gene (reference sequence). This CDR3 spans 11 amino acids. Between the trimmed V and J ends, which lost 8 bases and 8 bases, there was a span of 10 bases. Sample-barcoded 5' priming and a J-beta primer mix drove a second PCR of about 7 to 11 cycles. TCRdb reprocessed the 5' RACE reads with MiXCR, giving one entry per CDR3 protein. Seen here are roughly 700,000 distinct CDR3 sequences, roughly 49% observed once, and the top ten hold under 35%. V is TRBV6-6 and J is TRBJ2-1; D not certain. The sample consisted of blood. This receptor was taken from a woman aged 55-69 years in good health. CDR3 sequence (DNA): TGTGCCAGCGGGGTTGCAGATGAGCAGTTCTTC. Its protein product is CASGVADEQFF.